Each of the 10 T cell receptor beta chains below was sequenced from the same sample in a study of T cells in Graves' hyperthyroidism and ophthalmopathy. TCR beta CDR3 regions were amplified from RNA transcripts. The HTBI primer set served for first-round RT-PCR of the TCR CDR3. A single record per CDR3 protein comes from TCRdb applying MiXCR to the multiplex PCR reads. The sample lists around 720,000 distinct CDR3 sequences; 30% to 40% were seen once. The sequencing input was blood. Source of these receptors: a woman in her forties with Graves' hyperthyroidism.

As concerns this clonotype: Mismatch with germline at one junction end may stem from a read error. V and J are TRBV7-2 and TRBJ1-1, with D possibly matching TRBD1 (5 bases). The CDR3 is 14 amino acids. Germline lookup yields CDR1 SGHTA and CDR2 FQGNSA. The chain's CDR3 is CASRGRGVVTEALF. DNA for the CDR3: TGTGCCAGCAGGGGACGAGGGGTGGTCACTGAAGCTCTCTTT.

With respect to this clonotype: This may be a read error, as it is one base from a much larger clone. This chain links TRBV7-2 with TRBJ1-5, with 7 bases lining up with TRBD1. The CDR3 has 15 residues. The germline CDR1 and CDR2 sequences are SGHTA and FQGNSA. The chain's CDR3 is CARSLVAGGDRPQHF. As DNA, the CDR3 is TGTGCCCGCAGCTTAGTAGCAGGGGGAGACAGGCCCCAGCATTTT.

The chain recombines TRBV6-5 with TRBJ2-6; TRBD1 is a possible D gene (5 bases). The CDR3 covers 17 residues. Germline assignment: CDR1 MNHEY and CDR2 SVGAGI. V lost 2 bases to trimming and J lost 2 bases, with 13 bases between them. In DNA form, the CDR3 reads TGTGCCAGCAGTTACCCATCCCAGGGAACTGGGGCCAACGTCCTGACTTTC. This translates into CASSYPSQGTGANVLTF.

The chain has TRBV4-3 and TRBJ1-4; 11 bases map to TRBD1. This CDR3 contains 16 residues. Unmatched junction bases numbered 6, after V lost 1 base and J lost 8 bases. CDR1 is LGHNA, CDR2 YSLEER, per germline. CDR3 sequence (DNA): TGCGCCAGCAGCCAAGTGGGACAGGGGGTGAAGGAAAAACTGTTTTTT. Encoded protein: CASSQVGQGVKEKLFF.

This clonotype was seen only a few times. This chain connects TRBV6-2 or TRBV6-3 to TRBJ1-6; 7 bases map to TRBD1. The CDR3 is 13 residues long. Germline V gene lookup returns CDR1 MNHEY and CDR2 SVGEGT. Trimming cost V 5 bases and J 8 bases; bases outside gene matches: 3. The CDR3 loop reads CASSGTVYSPLHF. The CDR3 DNA reads as TGTGCCAGCAGTGGGACAGTCTATTCACCCCTCCACTTT.

This clonotype was observed a few times. CDR3 sequence reads: CASSYSWTVTALYGYTF. The CDR3 DNA reads as TGTGCCAGCAGTTACTCGTGGACAGTCACGGCTCTCTATGGCTACACCTTC. The chain couples TRBV6-5 to TRBJ1-2; D perhaps matches TRBD1 (6 bases). CDR3 length equals 17 residues. V lost 0 bases to trimming and J lost 4 bases, with 18 bases between them. Germline V lookup: CDR1 MNHEY, CDR2 SVGAGI.

This chain uses TRBV10-3 with TRBJ1-2; 7 bases fit TRBD1. The germline V gene encodes CDR1 ENHRY and CDR2 SYGVKD. The CDR3 extends over 15 amino acids. Germline trimming cut 3 bases from V and 0 bases from J; bases unmatched to any gene: 4. CDR3: CAISDGTETNYGYTF. Written as DNA, the CDR3 is TGTGCCATCAGTGACGGGACAGAGACTAACTATGGCTACACCTTC.

This clonotype has ten or more counts. This chain uses TRBV19 with TRBJ2-7, with 8 bases identical to TRBD1. The CDR3 has 15 residues. J lost 3 bases, V lost 5 bases, and 9 bases had no gene match. CDR1 and CDR2 from the germline V gene are LNHDA and SQIVND (reference sequence). CDR3 protein: CASSDRGGTLYEQYF. The CDR3 DNA follows: TGTGCCAGTAGTGACAGGGGTGGGACACTCTACGAGCAGTACTTC.

J is TRBJ1-5 and V is TRBV7-2, with 7 bases aligning to TRBD1. CDR1 and CDR2 (germline): SGHTA, FQGNSA. This CDR3 is 15 amino acids long. The ends lost 5 bases at V and 3 bases at J; junction bases unmatched: 7. This chain's CDR3 is CASSRRTGNNQPQHF. The CDR3 DNA sequence: TGTGCCAGCAGCCGACGGACAGGTAACAATCAGCCCCAGCATTTT.

The J gene is TRBJ2-7, the V gene TRBV20-1; 11 nucleotides match TRBD1. J was trimmed by 10 bases and V by 6 bases; bases with no gene match: 5. The germline gives CDR1 DFQATT, CDR2 SNEGSKA (reference sequence). The CDR3 spans 11 residues. The CDR3 DNA sequence: TGCAGTGCCCATGGACAGGGGGCCCAGTACTTC. As protein: CSAHGQGAQYF.